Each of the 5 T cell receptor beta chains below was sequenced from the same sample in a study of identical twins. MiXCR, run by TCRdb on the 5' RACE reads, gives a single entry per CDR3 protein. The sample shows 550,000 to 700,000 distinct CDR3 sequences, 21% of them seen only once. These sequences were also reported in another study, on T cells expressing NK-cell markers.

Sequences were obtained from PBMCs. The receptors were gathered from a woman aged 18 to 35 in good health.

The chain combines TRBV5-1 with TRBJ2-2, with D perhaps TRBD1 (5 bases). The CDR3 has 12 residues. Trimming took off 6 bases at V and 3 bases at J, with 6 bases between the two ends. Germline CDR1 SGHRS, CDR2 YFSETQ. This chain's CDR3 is CASKGDTGELFF. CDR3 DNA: TGCGCCAGCAAAGGGGACACCGGGGAGCTGTTTTTT.

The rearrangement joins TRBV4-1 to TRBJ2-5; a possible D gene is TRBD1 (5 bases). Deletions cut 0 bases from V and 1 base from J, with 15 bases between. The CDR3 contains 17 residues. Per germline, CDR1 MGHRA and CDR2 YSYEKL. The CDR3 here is CASSQEGAVTAQETQYF. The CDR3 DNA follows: TGCGCCAGCAGCCAAGAAGGGGCCGTGACAGCCCAAGAGACCCAGTACTTC.

CDR3: CASSFLAGAPYEQYF. CDR3 sequence (DNA): TGCGCCAGCAGCTTCTTAGCGGGGGCTCCCTACGAGCAGTACTTC. V and J are TRBV5-1 and TRBJ2-7; 9 nucleotides line up with TRBD2. Trimming took 2 bases from V and 2 from J; bases not matched to a gene: 5. The length of the CDR3 is 15 residues. Germline V CDR1 and CDR2: SGHRS, YFSETQ.

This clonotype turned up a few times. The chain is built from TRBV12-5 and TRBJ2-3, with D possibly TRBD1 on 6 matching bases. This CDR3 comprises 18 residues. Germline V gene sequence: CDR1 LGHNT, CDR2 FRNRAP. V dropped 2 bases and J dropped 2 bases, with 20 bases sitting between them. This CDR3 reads CASGLLRDGTSYTDTQYF. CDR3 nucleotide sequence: TGTGCTAGTGGTTTGCTTAGGGACGGGACATCTTACACAGATACGCAGTATTTT.

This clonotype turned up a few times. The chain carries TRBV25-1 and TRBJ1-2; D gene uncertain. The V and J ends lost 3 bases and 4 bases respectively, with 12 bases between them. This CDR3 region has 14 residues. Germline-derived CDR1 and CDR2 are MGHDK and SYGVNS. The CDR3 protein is CASSDWGGGYGYTF. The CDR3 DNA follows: TGTGCCAGCAGTGACTGGGGTGGCGGCTATGGCTACACCTTC.